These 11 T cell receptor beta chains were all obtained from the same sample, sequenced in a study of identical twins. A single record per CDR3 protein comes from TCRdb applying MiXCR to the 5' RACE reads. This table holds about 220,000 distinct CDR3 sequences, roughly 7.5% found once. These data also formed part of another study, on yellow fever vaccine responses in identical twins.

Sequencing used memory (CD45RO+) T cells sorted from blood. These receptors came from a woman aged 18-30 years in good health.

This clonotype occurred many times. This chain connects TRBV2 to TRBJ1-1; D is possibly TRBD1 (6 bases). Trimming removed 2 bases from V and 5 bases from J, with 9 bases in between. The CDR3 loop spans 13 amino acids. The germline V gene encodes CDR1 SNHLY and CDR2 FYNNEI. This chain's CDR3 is CASSEQGTTEAFF. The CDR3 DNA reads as TGTGCCAGCAGTGAACAGGGGACGACTGAAGCTTTCTTT.

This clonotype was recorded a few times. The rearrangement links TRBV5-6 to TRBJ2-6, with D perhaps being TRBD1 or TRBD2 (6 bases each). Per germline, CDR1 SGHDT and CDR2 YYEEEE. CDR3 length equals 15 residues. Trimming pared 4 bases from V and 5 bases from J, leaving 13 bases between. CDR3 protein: CASSPWGAWANVLTF. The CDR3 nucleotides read TGTGCCAGCAGCCCGTGGGGGGCTTGGGCCAACGTCCTGACTTTC.

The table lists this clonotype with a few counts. CDR3 in DNA: TGTGCCAGCAGCTTGGCCGGGAGCGGGAGCACAGATACGCAGTATTTT. Encoded protein: CASSLAGSGSTDTQYF. The rearrangement uses TRBV5-8 and TRBJ2-3; possible D gene TRBD2, 6 bases. Trimming cost V 0 bases and J 0 bases, with 11 bases left between them. The CDR3 is 16 residues long. Germline loops: CDR1 SGHTS, CDR2 YDEGEE.

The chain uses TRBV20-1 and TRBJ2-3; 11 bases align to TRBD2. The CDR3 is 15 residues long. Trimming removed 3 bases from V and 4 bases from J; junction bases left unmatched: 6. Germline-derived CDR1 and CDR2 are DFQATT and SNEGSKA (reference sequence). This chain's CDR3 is CSARRLAGSADTQYF. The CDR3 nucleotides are TGCAGTGCTAGGAGACTAGCGGGGAGTGCAGATACGCAGTATTTT.

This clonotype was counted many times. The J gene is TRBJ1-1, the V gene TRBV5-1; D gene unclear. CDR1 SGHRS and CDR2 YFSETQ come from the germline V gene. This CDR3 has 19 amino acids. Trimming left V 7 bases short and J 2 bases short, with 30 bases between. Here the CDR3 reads CASRKSGWPGERLNTEAFF. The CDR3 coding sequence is TGCGCCAGCCGGAAGTCCGGGTGGCCCGGGGAGAGGTTAAACACTGAAGCTTTCTTT.

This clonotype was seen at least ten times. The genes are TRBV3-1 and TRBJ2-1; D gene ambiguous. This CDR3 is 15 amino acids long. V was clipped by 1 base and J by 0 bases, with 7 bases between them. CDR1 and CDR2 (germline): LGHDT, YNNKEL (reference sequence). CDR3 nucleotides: TGTGCCAGCAGCCAAGGCTCCTCCTCCTACAATGAGCAGTTCTTC. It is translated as CASSQGSSSYNEQFF.

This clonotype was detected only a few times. CDR3 coding DNA: TGTGCCAGCAGCCAGGGACAGGGGAGTGCCGGGGAGCTGTTTTTT. Protein: CASSQGQGSAGELFF. The chain combines TRBV6-1 with TRBJ2-2; TRBD1 agrees at 10 bases. CDR3 size: 15 residues. Losses at the gene ends were 6 bases for V and 6 bases for J; bases not matched to a gene: 7. CDR1 is MNHNS, CDR2 SASEGT, per germline.

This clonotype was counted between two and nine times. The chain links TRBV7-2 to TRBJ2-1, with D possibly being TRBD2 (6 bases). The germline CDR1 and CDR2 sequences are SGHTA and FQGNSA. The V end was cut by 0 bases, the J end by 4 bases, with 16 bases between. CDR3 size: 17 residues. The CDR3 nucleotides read TGTGCCAGCAGCTTAGCGTTAAGGGACTGGGCATACAATGAGCAGTTCTTC. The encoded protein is CASSLALRDWAYNEQFF.

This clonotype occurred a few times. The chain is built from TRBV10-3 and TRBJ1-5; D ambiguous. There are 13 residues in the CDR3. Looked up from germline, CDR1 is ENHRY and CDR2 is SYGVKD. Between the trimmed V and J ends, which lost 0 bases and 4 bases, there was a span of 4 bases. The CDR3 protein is CAISESGNQPQHF. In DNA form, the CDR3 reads TGTGCCATCAGTGAGTCTGGGAATCAGCCCCAGCATTTT.

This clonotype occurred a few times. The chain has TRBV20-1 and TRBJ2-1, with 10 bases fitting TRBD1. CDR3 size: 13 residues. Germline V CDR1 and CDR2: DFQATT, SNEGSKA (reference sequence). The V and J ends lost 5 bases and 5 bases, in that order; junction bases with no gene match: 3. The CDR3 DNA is TGCAGTGCTCTCGGACAGGGGGACAATGAGCAGTTCTTC. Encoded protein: CSALGQGDNEQFF.

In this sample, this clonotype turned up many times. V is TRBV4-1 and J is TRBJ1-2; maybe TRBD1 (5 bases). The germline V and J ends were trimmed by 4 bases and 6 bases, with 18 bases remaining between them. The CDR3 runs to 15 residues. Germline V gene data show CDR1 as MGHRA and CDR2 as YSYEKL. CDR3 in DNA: TGCGCCAGCAGCCTCCGGGACTCTTCGTGGAATGGCTACACCTTC. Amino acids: CASSLRDSSWNGYTF.